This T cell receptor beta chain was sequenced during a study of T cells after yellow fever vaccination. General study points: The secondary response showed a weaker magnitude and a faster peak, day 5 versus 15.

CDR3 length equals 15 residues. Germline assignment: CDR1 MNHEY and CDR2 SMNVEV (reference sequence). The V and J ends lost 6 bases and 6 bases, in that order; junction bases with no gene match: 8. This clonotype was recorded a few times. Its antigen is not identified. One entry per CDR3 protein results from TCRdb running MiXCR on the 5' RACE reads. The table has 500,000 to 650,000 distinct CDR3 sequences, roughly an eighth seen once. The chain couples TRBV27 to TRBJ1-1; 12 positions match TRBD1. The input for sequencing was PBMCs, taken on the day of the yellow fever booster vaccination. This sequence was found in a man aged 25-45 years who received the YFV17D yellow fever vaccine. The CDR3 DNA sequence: TGTGCCAGCAGGCGGGACAGGGGGCTCCGGGCTGAAGCTTTCTTT. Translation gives CASRRDRGLRAEAFF.